This T cell receptor (beta chain) stems from a study of blood T cell repertoires in COVID-19. Looking at the study overall: Samples came from the United States, Italy and Spain, spanning acute and convalescent COVID-19. PBMCs, B-cell-depleted T cells, or T cells were the source of the cDNA or gDNA that made up the material.

Under the authors' procedure: Nucleated cell counts were estimated from reference gene primer amplification. Here immunoSEQ multiplex PCR was the method, and the copy in TCRdb shows in-frame clones only, minus some. V and J calls and clone size are copied from that table; D and trimming were computed from the DNA. The sample holds 70,000 to 85,000 clones, approximately 82% seen once. Germline CDR1 and CDR2: MDHEN and SYDVKM. The CDR3 is 14 residues long. After removal of 4 bases from V and 5 bases from J, the junction contained 3 bases not matched to a gene. Only a few counts were recorded for this clone.

The clonotype was recovered from a man older than 75 with active or convalescent COVID-19. The sample taken for sequencing was peripheral blood. The chain has TRBV28 and TRBJ1-3, with 9 bases aligning to TRBD1. For the CDR3, the DNA is TGTGCCAGCAGTTGGACAGGGGAAAGAAACACCATATATTTT. Amino acid sequence: CASSWTGERNTIYF.